Each of the 17 T cell receptor beta chains below was sequenced from the same sample in a study of control samples from healthy donors and cancer patients. The method was immunoSEQ multiplex PCR; TCRdb's version includes in-frame clones alone and lacks a portion of them. The sample shows under 200,000 clones, 91% of them seen only once. Sequenced: blood. Receptors originate from a woman in her 30s in good health.

The rearrangement joins TRBV27 to TRBJ1-4, with D maybe TRBD1 (5 bases). This CDR3 is 14 amino acids long. Trimming pared 2 bases from V and 4 bases from J, leaving 8 bases between. In germline, CDR1 is MNHEY, CDR2 SMNVEV (reference sequence). CDR3 bases: TGTGCCAGCAGTTTAGGGGGACTTAATGAAAAACTGTTTTTT. Amino acid sequence: CASSLGGLNEKLFF.

The genes are TRBV9 and TRBJ1-2; D is undetermined. V dropped 0 bases and J dropped 3 bases, with 6 bases sitting between them. Germline loops: CDR1 SGDLS, CDR2 YYNGEE. The CDR3 is 13 residues long. This CDR3 reads CASSVETDYGYTF. Written as DNA, the CDR3 is TGTGCCAGCAGCGTAGAAACGGACTATGGCTACACCTTC. The complete variable domain, with remaining parts taken from reference TRBV9 and TRBJ1-2, reads DSGVTQTPKHLITATGQRVTLRCSPRSGDLSVYWYQQSLDQGLQFLIQYYNGEERAKGNILERFSAQQFPDLHSELNLSSLELGDSALYFCASSVETDYGYTFGSGTRLTVV.

V gene TRBV5-1 combines with J gene TRBJ1-1, with D possibly being TRBD1 (5 bases). CDR1 is SGHRS, CDR2 YFSETQ, per germline. V dropped 6 bases and J dropped 10 bases, with 13 bases sitting between them. The CDR3 length is 11 residues. The CDR3 region is CASNGGRRAFF. DNA of the CDR3: TGCGCCAGCAATGGGGGTAGAAGAGCTTTCTTT.

This clone was found once. The J gene is TRBJ2-1, the V gene TRBV7-8; 7 nucleotides match TRBD1. The CDR3 is 15 amino acids. Per germline, CDR1 SGHVS and CDR2 FQNEAQ. J was trimmed by 7 bases and V by 1 base; bases with no gene match: 7. The CDR3 DNA is TGTGCCAGCAGCTTAGGAGGGGCAGGGGGAAATGAGCAGTTCTTC. This gives the protein CASSLGGAGGNEQFF.

The genes are TRBV28 and TRBJ1-4, with 7 nucleotides matching TRBD1. This CDR3 region has 14 residues. Trimming removed 5 bases from V and 7 bases from J; junction bases left unmatched: 7. Germline loops: CDR1 MDHEN, CDR2 SYDVKM. The CDR3 DNA reads TGTGCCAGCAGTCCCGGGACAGAGGGTGAAAAACTGTTTTTT. It codes for CASSPGTEGEKLFF.

V usage is TRBV19 and J usage is TRBJ2-5, with 9 nucleotides matching TRBD1. CDR1 LNHDA and CDR2 SQIVND come from the germline V gene (reference sequence). CDR3 length: 12 amino acids. Losses at the gene ends were 9 bases for V and 6 bases for J; bases not matched to a gene: 5. The chain's CDR3 is CASGGQGQTQYF. For the CDR3, the DNA is TGTGCCAGCGGGGGACAGGGTCAGACCCAGTACTTC.

This clone came up a few times. The chain uses TRBV6-5 and TRBJ1-6, with D perhaps TRBD1 (5 bases). Looked up from germline, CDR1 is MNHEY and CDR2 is SVGAGI. V was shortened by 6 bases and J by 8 bases, with 11 bases between the two germline ends. This CDR3 is 13 amino acids long. CDR3 in amino acids: CASRGGLDSPLHF. The CDR3 DNA reads as TGTGCCAGCAGGGGGGGGTTAGATTCACCCCTCCACTTT.

As to this clone: Distinct nucleotide sequences in the sample also encode this CDR3. This rearrangement joins TRBV6-1 to TRBJ2-5; 12 nucleotides match TRBD2. The CDR3 runs 15 residues. V gave up 2 bases and J gave up 2 bases; unmatched junction bases: 0. Germline V gene lookup returns CDR1 MNHNS and CDR2 SASEGT. The CDR3, as DNA: TGTGCCAGCAGTGAACTAGCGGGGGGGCAAGAGACCCAGTACTTC. Its protein product is CASSELAGGQETQYF.

The chain is built from TRBV9 and TRBJ1-6; a weak D match, TRBD1 (6 bases). V was cut by 5 bases and J by 0 bases, with 9 bases left in between. Germline V gene lookup returns CDR1 SGDLS and CDR2 YYNGEE. This CDR3 is 15 amino acids long. The CDR3 nucleotides read TGTGCCAGCAGTACAGGGAGCTCCTATAATTCACCCCTCCACTTT. This encodes CASSTGSSYNSPLHF.

The chain couples TRBV10-3 to TRBJ1-3; 7 bases line up with TRBD1. This CDR3 has 15 amino acids. V lost 4 bases and J lost 0; bases outside the gene matches: 3. The germline V gene encodes CDR1 ENHRY and CDR2 SYGVKD. CDR3 in DNA: TGTGCCATCAGTGGGACAGGTCTCTCTGGAAACACCATATATTTT. This translates into CAISGTGLSGNTIYF.

The chain joins TRBV7-2 to TRBJ2-7, with a tentative D call TRBD1 (6 bases). Trimming took 1 base from V and 9 from J, leaving 16 bases between them. Germline CDR1 reads SGHTA; CDR2 reads FQGNSA. This CDR3 is 14 amino acids long. CDR3 nucleotide sequence: TGTGCCAGCAGCTTAGGCAGGGGCGAACACGGGCAGTACTTC. Encoded protein: CASSLGRGEHGQYF.

The chain carries TRBV6-5 and TRBJ1-5; 7 bases are a match to TRBD1. The V segment lost 7 bases and the J segment 0 bases; nucleotides outside the gene matches: 3. CDR3 length: 14 amino acids. Germline V gives CDR1 MNHEY, CDR2 SVGAGI. This CDR3 reads CASTGQPSNQPQHF. The CDR3 DNA reads as TGTGCCAGCACGGGACAGCCTAGCAATCAGCCCCAGCATTTT.

This chain links TRBV19 with TRBJ1-6; the D gene is possibly TRBD1 (6 bases). CDR1 and CDR2 from the germline V gene are LNHDA and SQIVND (reference sequence). The CDR3 consists of 12 residues. V dropped 7 bases and J dropped 5 bases, with 6 bases sitting between them. This chain's CDR3 is CASTGDNSPLHF. As DNA, the CDR3 is TGTGCCAGTACAGGGGATAATTCACCCCTCCACTTT.

This chain connects TRBV6-4 to TRBJ1-1; the D is unclear. Germline CDR1 MRHNA, CDR2 SNTAGT. The V gene lost 3 bases and the J gene lost 1 base, with 9 bases spanning the gap. CDR3 length equals 14 residues. Written as DNA, the CDR3 is TGTGCCAGCAGTGAGGGTAGGGAGAACACTGAAGCTTTCTTT. It codes for CASSEGRENTEAFF.

This chain connects TRBV28 to TRBJ1-5; 10 bases are shared with TRBD1. Trimming at V came to 6 bases and at J to 4 bases, leaving 6 bases not matched to a gene. Germline V gives CDR1 MDHEN, CDR2 SYDVKM. This CDR3 contains 15 residues. This CDR3 is CASSRRTGGNQPQHF. CDR3 coding DNA: TGTGCCAGCAGCCGAAGGACAGGGGGTAATCAGCCCCAGCATTTT.

This chain joins TRBV7-9 and TRBJ2-1; a weak D match, TRBD2 (6 bases). The germline CDR1 and CDR2 sequences are SEHNR and FQNEAQ (reference sequence). Trimming left V 5 bases short and J 3 bases short, with 8 bases between. The CDR3 covers 13 residues. The CDR3 is CASSPTSYNEQFF. CDR3 DNA sequence: TGTGCCAGCAGCCCGACTAGCTACAATGAGCAGTTCTTC.

The rearrangement joins TRBV18 to TRBJ2-5; 9 bases fit TRBD1. Germline V lookup: CDR1 KGHSH, CDR2 LQKENI. CDR3 length: 15 residues. V gave up 6 bases and J gave up 1 base; unmatched junction bases: 6. CDR3 amino acids: CASSPGQGVQETQYF. CDR3 nucleotide sequence: TGTGCCAGCTCCCCGGGACAGGGAGTCCAAGAGACCCAGTACTTC.